This is a list of T cell receptor beta chains from one sample in a study of blood T cell repertoires in COVID-19. Method: immunoSEQ multiplex PCR; TCRdb's copy keeps in-frame clones and lacks some. There are approximately 190,000 clones in the sample; roughly 85% occur only once, and more than 4.5% lies in the top ten. Material: peripheral blood. These receptors were taken from a woman aged 25 to 45 with acute or convalescent COVID-19. Each CDR3 is given with its conserved first and last residue. A D gene is named only where the DNA matches it firmly. The size of a clone is reported for some rows only, either as once, few or many, or as a class for expanded clones.

j_call: TRBJ1-1; cdr3_length: 14; v_call: TRBV7-9; clone_size: NA; d_call: NA; cdr3_nt: TGTGCCAGCAGCAGCGAGGGGGGGTACACTGAAGCTTTCTTT; cdr3_aa: CASSSEGGYTEAFF
j_call: TRBJ2-3; cdr3_length: 15; v_call: TRBV7-2; clone_size: NA; d_call: NA; cdr3_nt: TGTGCCAGCAGCTTATTGGGCAGGTACACAGATACGCAGTATTTT; cdr3_aa: CASSLLGRYTDTQYF
j_call: TRBJ2-3; cdr3_length: 19; v_call: TRBV24-1; clone_size: NA; d_call: TRBD2; cdr3_nt: TGTGCCACCAGTGATTTGACTAGCGGGGGGGCCGCTGGCACAGATACGCAGTATTTT; cdr3_aa: CATSDLTSGGAAGTDTQYF
j_call: TRBJ2-7; cdr3_length: 15; v_call: TRBV5-5; clone_size: once; d_call: NA; cdr3_nt: TGTGCCAGCAGCTTGGCCTGGGAGAGGACCTACGAGCAGTACTTC; cdr3_aa: CASSLAWERTYEQYF
j_call: TRBJ1-1; cdr3_length: 14; v_call: TRBV6-5; clone_size: NA; d_call: TRBD1; cdr3_nt: TGTGCCAGCAGGGGACAGGGACGACGGACTGAAGCTTTCTTT; cdr3_aa: CASRGQGRRTEAFF
j_call: TRBJ1-1; cdr3_length: 17; v_call: TRBV5-3; clone_size: NA; d_call: TRBD1; cdr3_nt: TGTGCCAGAGTAGTCCCGGGACAGGGGGCAGGGAACACTGAAGCTTTCTTT; cdr3_aa: CARVVPGQGAGNTEAFF
j_call: TRBJ2-1; cdr3_length: 16; v_call: TRBV5-6; clone_size: NA; d_call: TRBD2; cdr3_nt: TGTGCCAGCATCACGGGCGAAATAGCGGGGGGAAATGAGCAGTTCTTC; cdr3_aa: CASITGEIAGGNEQFF
j_call: TRBJ1-2; cdr3_length: 11; v_call: TRBV29-1; clone_size: NA; d_call: NA; cdr3_nt: TGCAGCGTGCAGGGCCGCTATGGCTACACCTTC; cdr3_aa: CSVQGRYGYTF
j_call: TRBJ1-3; cdr3_length: 18; v_call: TRBV7-6; clone_size: NA; d_call: NA; cdr3_nt: TGTGCCAGCAGCCCTCGACCCAGGGGACCTGGAGCTGGAAACACCATATATTTT; cdr3_aa: CASSPRPRGPGAGNTIYF
j_call: TRBJ2-1; cdr3_length: 16; v_call: TRBV11-3; clone_size: once; d_call: TRBD2; cdr3_nt: TGTGCCAGCAGCCCCGGGACTAGCGGGAGCTACAATGAGCAGTTCTTC; cdr3_aa: CASSPGTSGSYNEQFF
j_call: TRBJ1-2; cdr3_length: 12; v_call: TRBV2; clone_size: NA; d_call: NA; cdr3_nt: TGTGCCAGCAGTGCCAGCGACAGTGGCTACACCTTC; cdr3_aa: CASSASDSGYTF
j_call: TRBJ1-1; cdr3_length: 18; v_call: TRBV5-1; clone_size: NA; d_call: NA; cdr3_nt: TGCGCCAGCAGCTTGAGGGATCGGACCCAGGGTTTGAACACTGAAGCTTTCTTT; cdr3_aa: CASSLRDRTQGLNTEAFF
j_call: TRBJ2-7; cdr3_length: 15; v_call: TRBV6-2/TRBV6-3; clone_size: few; d_call: NA; cdr3_nt: TGTGCCAGCAGCGCTGGGGACTGGGCTTTAGGTGAGCAGTACTTC; cdr3_aa: CASSAGDWALGEQYF
j_call: TRBJ2-7; cdr3_length: 16; v_call: TRBV6-5; clone_size: NA; d_call: TRBD2; cdr3_nt: TGTGCCAGCAGTTACTCGTTGCGGGGGGGCCCCAACGAGCAGTACTTC; cdr3_aa: CASSYSLRGGPNEQYF
j_call: TRBJ1-2; cdr3_length: 14; v_call: TRBV27; clone_size: NA; d_call: NA; cdr3_nt: TGTGCCAGCAGTTCAGGGTGGTCTAACTATGGCTACACCTTC; cdr3_aa: CASSSGWSNYGYTF
j_call: TRBJ2-5; cdr3_length: 16; v_call: TRBV7-6; clone_size: NA; d_call: NA; cdr3_nt: TGTGCCAGCAGCCCCCGCACAGGGGGGGGCAGATTGACCCAGTACTTC; cdr3_aa: CASSPRTGGGRLTQYF
j_call: TRBJ1-1; cdr3_length: 13; v_call: TRBV5-1; clone_size: few; d_call: NA; cdr3_nt: TGCGCCAGCAGAGCCCTAGATTGGACTGAAGCTTTCTTT; cdr3_aa: CASRALDWTEAFF
j_call: TRBJ2-3; cdr3_length: 14; v_call: TRBV11-2; clone_size: once; d_call: NA; cdr3_nt: TGTGCCAGCAGCTTAGATCGGGGGACAGATACGCAGTATTTT; cdr3_aa: CASSLDRGTDTQYF
j_call: TRBJ1-6; cdr3_length: 14; v_call: TRBV13; clone_size: NA; d_call: TRBD1; cdr3_nt: TGTGCCAGCAGCGCGGGACAGGGGGTTTCACCCCTCCACTTT; cdr3_aa: CASSAGQGVSPLHF
j_call: TRBJ1-1; cdr3_length: 15; v_call: TRBV27; clone_size: NA; d_call: NA; cdr3_nt: TGTGCCAGCAGTTTGTGGAGGACTGGGAACACTGAAGCTTTCTTT; cdr3_aa: CASSLWRTGNTEAFF
j_call: TRBJ2-5; cdr3_length: 13; v_call: TRBV19; clone_size: NA; d_call: TRBD1; cdr3_nt: TGTGCCAGTAGGGACAGGGGGAAAGAGACCCAGTACTTC; cdr3_aa: CASRDRGKETQYF
j_call: TRBJ2-3; cdr3_length: 18; v_call: TRBV3-1/TRBV3-2; clone_size: NA; d_call: TRBD2; cdr3_nt: TGTGCCAGCAGCCGGACTAGCGGCTCCTACTCTAGCACAGATACGCAGTATTTT; cdr3_aa: CASSRTSGSYSSTDTQYF
j_call: TRBJ1-5; cdr3_length: 13; v_call: TRBV12-3/TRBV12-4; clone_size: NA; d_call: NA; cdr3_nt: TGTGCCAGCAGTTTCGCAGACAATCAGCCCCAGCATTTT; cdr3_aa: CASSFADNQPQHF
j_call: TRBJ2-7; cdr3_length: 15; v_call: TRBV15; clone_size: NA; d_call: NA; cdr3_nt: TGTGCCACCAGCAGAGATCCAGCGGCGAGGGACGAGCAGTACTTC; cdr3_aa: CATSRDPAARDEQYF
j_call: TRBJ2-5; cdr3_length: 15; v_call: TRBV14; clone_size: few; d_call: TRBD1; cdr3_nt: TGTGCCAGCAGCCCTTGGACAGGTCGCCAAGAGACCCAGTACTTC; cdr3_aa: CASSPWTGRQETQYF
j_call: TRBJ2-1; cdr3_length: 17; v_call: TRBV4-2; clone_size: NA; d_call: TRBD2; cdr3_nt: TGTGCCAGCAGCCAAGATCCGGGACTAGCGACACACAATGAGCAGTTCTTC; cdr3_aa: CASSQDPGLATHNEQFF